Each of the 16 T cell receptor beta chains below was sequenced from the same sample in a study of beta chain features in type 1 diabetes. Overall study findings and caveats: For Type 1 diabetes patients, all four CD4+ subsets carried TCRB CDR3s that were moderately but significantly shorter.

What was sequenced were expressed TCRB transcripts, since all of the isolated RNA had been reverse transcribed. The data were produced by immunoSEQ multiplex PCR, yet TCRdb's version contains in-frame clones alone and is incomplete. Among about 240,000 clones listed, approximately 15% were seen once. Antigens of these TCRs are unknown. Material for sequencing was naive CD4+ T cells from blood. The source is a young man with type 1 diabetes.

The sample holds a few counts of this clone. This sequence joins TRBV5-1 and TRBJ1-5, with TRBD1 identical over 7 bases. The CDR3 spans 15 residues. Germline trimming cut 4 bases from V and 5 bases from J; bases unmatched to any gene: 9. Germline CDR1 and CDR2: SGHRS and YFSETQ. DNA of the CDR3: TGCGCCAGCAGCGACCCGGGGACAGCGGATCAGCCCCAGCATTTT. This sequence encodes CASSDPGTADQPQHF.

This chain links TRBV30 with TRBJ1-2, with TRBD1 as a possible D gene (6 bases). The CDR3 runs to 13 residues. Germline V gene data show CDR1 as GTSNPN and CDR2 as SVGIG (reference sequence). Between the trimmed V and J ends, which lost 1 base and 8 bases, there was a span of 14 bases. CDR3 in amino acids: CAWSAGQTWGYTF. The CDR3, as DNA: TGTGCCTGGAGTGCGGGACAAACCTGGGGCTACACCTTC.

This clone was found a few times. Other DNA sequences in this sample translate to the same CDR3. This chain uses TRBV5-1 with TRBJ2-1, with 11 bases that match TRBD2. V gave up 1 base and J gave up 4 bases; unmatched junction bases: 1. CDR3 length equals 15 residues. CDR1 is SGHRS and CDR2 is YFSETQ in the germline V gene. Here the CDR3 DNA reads TGCGCCAGCAGCTTGACTAGCGGGAGTTACAATGAGCAGTTCTTC. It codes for CASSLTSGSYNEQFF.

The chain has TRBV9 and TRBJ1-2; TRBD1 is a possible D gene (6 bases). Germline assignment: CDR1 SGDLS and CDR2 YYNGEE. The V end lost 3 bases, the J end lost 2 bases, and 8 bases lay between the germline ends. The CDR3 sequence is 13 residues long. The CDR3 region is CASSEGGNYGYTF. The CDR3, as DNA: TGTGCCAGCAGCGAAGGGGGAAACTATGGCTACACCTTC. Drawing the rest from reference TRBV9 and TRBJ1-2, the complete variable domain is DSGVTQTPKHLITATGQRVTLRCSPRSGDLSVYWYQQSLDQGLQFLIQYYNGEERAKGNILERFSAQQFPDLHSELNLSSLELGDSALYFCASSEGGNYGYTFGSGTRLTVV.

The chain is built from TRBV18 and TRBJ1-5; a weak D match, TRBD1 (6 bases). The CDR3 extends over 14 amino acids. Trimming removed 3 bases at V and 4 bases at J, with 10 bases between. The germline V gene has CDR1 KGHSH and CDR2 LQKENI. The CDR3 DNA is TGTGCCAGCTCACCGAACAGGGTAAATCAGCCCCAGCATTTT. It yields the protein CASSPNRVNQPQHF.

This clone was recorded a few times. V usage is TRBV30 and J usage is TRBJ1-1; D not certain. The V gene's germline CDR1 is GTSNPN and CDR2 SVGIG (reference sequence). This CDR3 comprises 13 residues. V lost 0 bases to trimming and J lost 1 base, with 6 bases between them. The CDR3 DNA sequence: TGTGCCTGGAGTGTACTCACGAACACTGAAGCTTTCTTT. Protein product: CAWSVLTNTEAFF.

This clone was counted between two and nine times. The CDR3 reads CASSMGQGLVRNTEAFF. CDR3 sequence (DNA): TGTGCCAGCAGCATGGGACAGGGGTTGGTAAGGAACACTGAAGCTTTCTTT. The chain employs TRBV5-4 and TRBJ1-1, with 10 bases aligning to TRBD1. This CDR3 is 17 amino acids long. Germline values: CDR1 SGHNT, CDR2 YYREEE (reference sequence). V lost 4 bases, J lost 1 base, and 10 bases stayed unmatched.

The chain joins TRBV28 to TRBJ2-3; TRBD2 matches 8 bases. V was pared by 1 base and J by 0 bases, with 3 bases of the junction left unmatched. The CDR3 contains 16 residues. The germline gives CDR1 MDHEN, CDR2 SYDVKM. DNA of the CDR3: TGTGCCAGCAGTTTATTGTCGGGGGGGAGCACAGATACGCAGTATTTT. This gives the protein CASSLLSGGSTDTQYF.

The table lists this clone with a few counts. The DNA of the CDR3 is TGTGCCAGCAGACCTTCAGGGGGAAGCAATCAGCCCCAGCATTTT. Its protein product is CASRPSGGSNQPQHF. The chain joins TRBV6-1 to TRBJ1-5; 7 nucleotides line up with TRBD1. J gave up 1 base and V 6 bases, and 6 bases lay outside the gene matches. The CDR3 consists of 15 residues. Per germline, CDR1 MNHNS and CDR2 SASEGT.

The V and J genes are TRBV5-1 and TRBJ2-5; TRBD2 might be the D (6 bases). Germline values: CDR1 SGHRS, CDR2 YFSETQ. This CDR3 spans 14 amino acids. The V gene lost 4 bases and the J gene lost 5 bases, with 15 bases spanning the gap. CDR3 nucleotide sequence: TGCGCCAGCAGCGCGGGACTTGCTTCCGAGACCCAGTACTTC. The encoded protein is CASSAGLASETQYF.

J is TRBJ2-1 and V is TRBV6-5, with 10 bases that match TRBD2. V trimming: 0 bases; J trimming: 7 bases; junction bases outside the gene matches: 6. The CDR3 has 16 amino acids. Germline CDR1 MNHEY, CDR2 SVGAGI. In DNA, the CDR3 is TGTGCCAGCAGTTACTCAGGAGCGGGAGGGCCAAATGAGCAGTTCTTC. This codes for CASSYSGAGGPNEQFF.

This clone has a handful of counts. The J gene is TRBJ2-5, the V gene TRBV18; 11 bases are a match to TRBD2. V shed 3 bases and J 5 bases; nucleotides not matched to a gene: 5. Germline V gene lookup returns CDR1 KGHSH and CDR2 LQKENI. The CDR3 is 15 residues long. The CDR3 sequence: CASSPGLAVEETQYF. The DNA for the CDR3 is TGTGCCAGCTCACCGGGACTAGCGGTCGAGGAGACCCAGTACTTC.

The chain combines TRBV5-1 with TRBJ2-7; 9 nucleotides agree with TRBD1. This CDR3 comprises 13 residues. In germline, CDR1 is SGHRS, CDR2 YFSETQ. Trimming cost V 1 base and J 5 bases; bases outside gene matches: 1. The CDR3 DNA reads TGCGCCAGCAGCTTGAGACAGGGGGACGAGCAGTACTTC. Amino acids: CASSLRQGDEQYF.

The CDR3 DNA is TGTGCCAGCAGGGGAATCCGGGATCCTTCCTACAATGAGCAGTTCTTC. Translated: CASRGIRDPSYNEQFF. The genes are TRBV27 and TRBJ2-1; a possible D gene is TRBD2 (5 bases). Germline V lookup: CDR1 MNHEY, CDR2 SMNVEV (reference sequence). The CDR3 consists of 16 residues. The V and J ends lost 6 bases and 1 base respectively, with 16 bases between them.

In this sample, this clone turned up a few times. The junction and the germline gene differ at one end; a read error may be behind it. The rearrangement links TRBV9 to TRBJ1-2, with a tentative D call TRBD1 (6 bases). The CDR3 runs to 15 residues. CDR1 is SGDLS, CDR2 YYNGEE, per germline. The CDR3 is CASSVDGQGTNKNAF. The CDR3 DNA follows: TGTGCCAGCAGCGTAGATGGCCAGGGGACGAATAAAAACGCCTTC.

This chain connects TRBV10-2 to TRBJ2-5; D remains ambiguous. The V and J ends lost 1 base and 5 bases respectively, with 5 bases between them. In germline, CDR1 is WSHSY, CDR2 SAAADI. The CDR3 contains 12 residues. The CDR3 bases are TGCGCCAGCAGTGAGTTCGGGGAGACCCAGTACTTC. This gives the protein CASSEFGETQYF.